This T cell receptor (beta chain) was obtained from a study of patients and donors after allogeneic stem cell transplantation. CDR3 length equals 16 residues. The ends were cut back, 3 bases at V and 0 bases at J, with 11 bases in the middle. TCRdb itself ran the RT-PCR reads through MiXCR, one entry per CDR3 protein. Among 98,000 or so distinct CDR3 sequences listed, roughly 37% were seen once. This clonotype was counted many times. The source of this sequence is a human donor who was either an allogeneic HSCT recipient or a stem cell or donor lymphocyte infusion donor (not recorded which). It is not recorded whose cells these are; they may come from a transplant donor. The V gene is TRBV12-3 or TRBV12-4, the J gene TRBJ2-2, with a possible D match to TRBD2 (6 bases). The sample taken for sequencing was blood, either unsorted or a sorted T cell fraction (not recorded which). For the CDR3, the DNA is TGTGCCAGCAGTTTGGGTAGCGGAACGAACACCGGGGAGCTGTTTTTT. Protein: CASSLGSGTNTGELFF.